Following are 25 T cell receptor beta chains from one sample sequenced in a study of cytomegalovirus exposure and HLA in healthy donors. The study ran its PCR with 60 Vbeta and 13 Jbeta primers. The protocol was immunoSEQ multiplex PCR, while the TCRdb copy is restricted to in-frame clones and leaves out a portion. Among about 98,000 clones listed, more than 75% were seen once. Material: PBMCs. The receptors were gathered from a human donor in good health.

This clone is a singleton in its sample. V and J are TRBV6-6 and TRBJ2-7; D possibly corresponds to TRBD1 (7 bases). The end of the DNA fits TRBJ2-5 better, so the J call may be wrong. The CDR3 totals 14 residues. Germline V lookup: CDR1 MNHNY, CDR2 SVGAGI (reference sequence). CDR3 nucleotides: TGTGCCAGCAGTTACCGGGGGACAGAAGAGACCCAGTACTTC. Encoded protein: CASSYRGTEETQYF.

The chain links TRBV5-1 to TRBJ2-7; TRBD2 aligns across 9 bases. Germline V gene sequence: CDR1 SGHRS, CDR2 YFSETQ. The CDR3 is 15 amino acids. V lost 0 bases and J lost 4; bases outside the gene matches: 5. DNA of the CDR3: TGCGCCAGCAGCTTGGTCGGTAGCGGGAGTTACGAGCAGTACTTC. The encoded protein is CASSLVGSGSYEQYF.

The chain carries TRBV7-2 and TRBJ1-4; TRBD1 aligns across 8 bases. V lost 6 bases, J lost 0 bases, and 3 bases stayed unmatched. The CDR3 is 15 residues long. The V gene's germline CDR1 is SGHTA and CDR2 FQGNSA. DNA for the CDR3: TGTGCCAGCAGGGACAGGGCTGCAACTAATGAAAAACTGTTTTTT. This gives the protein CASRDRAATNEKLFF.

This clone was counted a few times. The rearrangement links TRBV18 to TRBJ1-5; D possibly corresponds to TRBD1 (5 bases). V lost 3 bases to trimming and J lost 4 bases, with 16 bases between them. This CDR3 contains 16 residues. Germline lookup yields CDR1 KGHSH and CDR2 LQKENI. CDR3 residues: CASSPAGGGRNQPQHF. CDR3 nucleotide sequence: TGTGCCAGCTCACCGGCTGGGGGAGGACGTAATCAGCCCCAGCATTTT.

This sequence joins TRBV5-5 and TRBJ2-4; D is unresolved. Trimming cost V 2 bases and J 7 bases, with 10 bases left between them. The length of the CDR3 is 13 residues. CDR1 and CDR2 (germline): SGHKS, YYEKEE (reference sequence). CDR3 nucleotide sequence: TGTGCCAGCAGCTTCAGACAACAGAACATTCAGTACTTC. Translating it yields CASSFRQQNIQYF.

The chain is built from TRBV5-1 and TRBJ2-7, with 8 positions matching TRBD2. Germline V lookup: CDR1 SGHRS, CDR2 YFSETQ. This CDR3 has 16 residues. J gave up 4 bases and V 4 bases, and 13 bases lay outside the gene matches. The DNA of the CDR3 is TGCGCCAGCAGCCAGCAAGGAGCGGGAGTTGGTTACGAGCAGTACTTC. Translation gives CASSQQGAGVGYEQYF.

This clone appeared a few times. The CDR3 DNA reads TGTGCCAGCAGAGACAGGGGTCCTGGCGAGCAGTACTTC. Amino acid sequence: CASRDRGPGEQYF. The V gene is TRBV6-8, the J gene TRBJ2-7; the match to TRBD1 covers 8 bases. CDR3 length: 13 residues. The V segment lost 6 bases and the J segment 6 bases; nucleotides outside the gene matches: 7. Germline loops: CDR1 MNHGY, CDR2 SAAAGT.

V and J are TRBV25-1 and TRBJ1-4, with D possibly matching TRBD1 (5 bases). The CDR3 is 16 amino acids. Germline CDR1 is MGHDK and CDR2 is SYGVNS. With 5 bases removed from V and 7 bases from J, the gap between germline ends came to 20 bases. CDR3 loop: CASSLTGGGLGEKLFF. The CDR3 nucleotides read TGTGCCAGCAGTCTTACCGGGGGGGGTTTGGGTGAAAAACTGTTTTTT. Complete variable domain (other parts from reference TRBV25-1 and TRBJ1-4): EADIYQTPRYLVIGTGKKITLECSQTMGHDKMYWYQQDPGMELHLIHYSYGVNSTEKGDLSSESTVSRIRTEHFPLTLESARPSHTSQYLCASSLTGGGLGEKLFFGSGTQLSVL.

The genes are TRBV9 and TRBJ1-6; D gene unclear. CDR1 and CDR2 from the germline V gene are SGDLS and YYNGEE. The CDR3 extends over 17 amino acids. V was trimmed by 0 bases and J by 7 bases, leaving 17 bases between them. CDR3: CASSVARQESSNSPLHF. CDR3 bases: TGTGCCAGCAGCGTAGCTCGGCAGGAATCCTCCAATTCACCCCTCCACTTT.

This clone has a handful of counts. V is TRBV15 and J is TRBJ2-6, with D tentatively TRBD2 (5 bases). This CDR3 contains 16 residues. Trimming cost V 3 bases and J 0 bases, with 9 bases left between them. Germline values: CDR1 LNHNV, CDR2 YYDKDF (reference sequence). As DNA, the CDR3 is TGTGCCACCAGCAGCAAACGGGGCTCTGGGGCCAACGTCCTGACTTTC. This gives the protein CATSSKRGSGANVLTF.

V and J are TRBV5-1 and TRBJ1-2, with no clear D. Germline V gene lookup returns CDR1 SGHRS and CDR2 YFSETQ. CDR3 length equals 14 residues. V lost 0 bases and J 6 bases, leaving 12 bases between the germline ends. The DNA of the CDR3 is TGCGCCAGCAGCTTGGTATCTGGAGGTAATGGCTACACCTTC. Encoded protein: CASSLVSGGNGYTF.

This chain uses TRBV5-1 with TRBJ1-1, with D tentatively TRBD1 (5 bases). The germline V gene has CDR1 SGHRS and CDR2 YFSETQ. The CDR3 is 13 amino acids. The V and J ends lost 0 bases and 10 bases respectively, with 13 bases between them. For the CDR3, the DNA is TGCGCCAGCAGCTTGGCGGTCGGGGGGGGAGCTTTCTTT. Translated: CASSLAVGGGAFF.

This clone was recorded only once. This chain uses TRBV29-1 with TRBJ2-3; D perhaps matches TRBD1 (8 bases). V was clipped by 8 bases and J by 1 base, with 22 bases between them. Germline CDR1 SQVTM, CDR2 ANQGSEA. The CDR3 is 16 amino acids. The CDR3 spells CSLHGGTGRGTDTQYF. CDR3 nucleotides: TGCAGCCTTCACGGGGGGACAGGTCGTGGCACAGATACGCAGTATTTT.

This clone was counted only a few times. The V and J genes are TRBV29-1 and TRBJ1-1, with 9 bases aligning to TRBD1. Germline CDR1 is SQVTM and CDR2 is ANQGSEA. The CDR3 covers 13 residues. Trimming took 7 bases from V and 4 from J; bases not matched to a gene: 7. The CDR3 sequence: CSDIGGQGTEAFF. As DNA, the CDR3 is TGCAGCGATATTGGGGGACAGGGCACTGAAGCTTTCTTT.

The chain couples TRBV7-6 to TRBJ1-4, with D uncertain. The CDR3 loop spans 15 amino acids. Trimming cost V 6 bases and J 5 bases, with 16 bases left between them. Germline V gives CDR1 SGHVS, CDR2 FNYEAQ. CDR3 sequence (DNA): TGTGCCAGCAGTACATTGGGAGGGCAAAATGAAAAACTGTTTTTT. It translates to CASSTLGGQNEKLFF.

The genes are TRBV6-5 and TRBJ1-2; D might be TRBD1 (6 bases). This CDR3 has 15 amino acids. Trimming removed 6 bases at V and 2 bases at J, with 16 bases between. The V gene's germline CDR1 is MNHEY and CDR2 SVGAGI. The CDR3 region is CASSPGQLLNYGYTF. The CDR3 nucleotides read TGTGCCAGCAGCCCCGGACAGCTCCTCAACTATGGCTACACCTTC.

The chain links TRBV10-2 to TRBJ2-7, with TRBD1 matching over 12 bases. The CDR3 runs 14 residues. Germline CDR1 is WSHSY and CDR2 is SAAADI. V was clipped by 7 bases and J by 4 bases; unmatched bases: 5. The DNA for the CDR3 is TGCGCCAGCACGGGGACAGGGGGCGGGTACGAGCAGTACTTC. The encoded protein is CASTGTGGGYEQYF.

The V call is TRBV5-1, the J call TRBJ2-2; TRBD1 matches at 8 bases. CDR1 and CDR2 (germline): SGHRS, YFSETQ. The CDR3 has 14 residues. With V trimmed by 3 bases and J by 7 bases, 5 bases remained unmatched. This CDR3 is CASSWRQGLGELFF. CDR3 bases: TGCGCCAGCAGCTGGCGACAGGGGCTCGGGGAGCTGTTTTTT.

The table lists this clone with a count of one. This sequence joins TRBV30 and TRBJ1-1; 8 bases fit TRBD1. This CDR3 is 13 amino acids long. V lost 4 bases and J lost 5; bases outside the gene matches: 6. Germline V gene lookup returns CDR1 GTSNPN and CDR2 SVGIG (reference sequence). This chain's CDR3 is CAWNRGMGTEAFF. For the CDR3, the DNA is TGTGCCTGGAACAGGGGGATGGGGACTGAAGCTTTCTTT.

This clone was picked up a small number of times. This chain joins TRBV7-6 and TRBJ2-1; 9 bases are shared with TRBD2. V shed 5 bases, J shed 12 bases, and the junction held 17 bases outside the gene matches. The CDR3 is made up of 16 amino acids. CDR1 is SGHVS and CDR2 is FNYEAQ in the germline V gene. CDR3 loop: CASSDTPGLASSRQFF. The CDR3 coding sequence is TGTGCCAGCAGCGACACTCCGGGACTAGCATCGTCTCGGCAGTTCTTC.

V is TRBV27 and J is TRBJ2-3; the match to TRBD1 covers 9 bases. This CDR3 has 18 residues. V shed 3 bases and J 5 bases; nucleotides not matched to a gene: 15. Germline lookup yields CDR1 MNHEY and CDR2 SMNVEV (reference sequence). The DNA of the CDR3 is TGTGCCAGCAGTTTCCAACCCCCGGGACAGGGCTTGGGAGATACGCAGTATTTT. This encodes CASSFQPPGQGLGDTQYF.

The chain joins TRBV19 to TRBJ2-1; tentatively, D is TRBD1 (6 bases). Germline V gene lookup returns CDR1 LNHDA and CDR2 SQIVND (reference sequence). Trimming took 5 bases from V and 7 from J, leaving 12 bases between them. CDR3 length: 13 residues. CDR3 nucleotide sequence: TGTGCCAGTAGTGCACAGGGTAGGAATGAGCAGTTCTTC. It translates to CASSAQGRNEQFF.

This clone was observed a single time. The chain couples TRBV29-1 to TRBJ2-7, with 8 bases lining up with TRBD1. In germline, CDR1 is SQVTM, CDR2 ANQGSEA. This CDR3 is 14 amino acids long. V dropped 5 bases and J dropped 0; count of bases not matched to a gene: 6. CDR3 in DNA: TGCAGCGTTCAAGGACAGGGTTTCTCCTACGAGCAGTACTTC. Translation gives CSVQGQGFSYEQYF.

The rearrangement uses TRBV18 and TRBJ1-1; D is unresolved. CDR3 size: 15 residues. CDR1 is KGHSH and CDR2 is LQKENI in the germline V gene. Trimming took off 4 bases at V and 3 bases at J, with 15 bases between the two ends. The CDR3 nucleotides are TGTGCCAGCTCACAAAAGCGGCAACGAGACACTGAAGCTTTCTTT. It codes for CASSQKRQRDTEAFF.

V gene TRBV6-1 combines with J gene TRBJ2-7, with D hard to call. The CDR3 loop spans 14 amino acids. Germline CDR1 and CDR2: MNHNS and SASEGT. Trimming cost V 0 bases and J 3 bases, with 9 bases left between them. The CDR3 protein is CASSEAGSLYEQYF. CDR3 bases: TGTGCCAGCAGTGAAGCCGGGTCCCTCTACGAGCAGTACTTC.